This T cell receptor (beta chain) was recovered during a study of Graves' ophthalmopathy and Graves' hyperthyroidism (dated by TCRdb to between 2017 and 2018). In the study overall: Peripheral blood was collected before any treatment was given, at the time of initial diagnosis. TCR beta repertoire signatures were used to distinguish Graves' ophthalmopathy from Graves' hyperthyroidism and to predict progression to ophthalmopathy. In total, 135 blood samples were TCR-sequenced: 40 to 45 ophthalmopathy, about 75 hyperthyroidism and around 17 hyperthyroidism-to-ophthalmopathy patients. To explore V-J signatures that distinguish ophthalmopathy from hyperthyroidism, a discovery set of more than 90 patients was enrolled, made up of 40 to 45 with ophthalmopathy and 57 with stable hyperthyroidism. For independent validation, a separate cohort was made up of 18 hyperthyroidism patients plus 17 patients who later progressed from hyperthyroidism to ophthalmopathy. In roughly 6 hyperthyroidism patients, T-cell repertoires of thyroid tissue and blood were compared. Following sampling, methimazole starting at 30 mg daily was administered to hyperthyroidism patients, and high-dose intravenous methylprednisolone was administered to ophthalmopathy patients. The roughly 100 discovery patients were randomly divided into training and test sets at a 7:3 ratio.

For repertoire sequencing, TCR beta CDR3 regions were amplified from RNA transcripts. The first round was an RT-PCR using HTBI primers with the Qiagen OneStep RT-PCR kit, and this first round was followed by a second-round multiplex PCR, then size selection and purification. Libraries were sequenced paired-end with 100 bp reads on an Illumina HiSeq2000. The authors' analysis ran thus. SOAPnuke was used for read processing, and reads with adapters, uncalled bases, a mean Phred below 15, or no exact constant-primer or identifier match were discarded. COPE v1.2.5 was used to merge high-quality paired reads. Clonotypes were defined as unique nucleotide sequences and were aligned to IMGT TRB V, D and J references using MiTCR v1.1. Analysis was restricted to V-J combinations with a frequency above 0.0001, which covered 98% to 99.2% of repertoires. A TCR clonal expansion and chaos score per V-J combination was defined as the ratio of F50 clonal expansion to chaos observed in the TCRdist matrix. Welch's t-statistics and random forest were used to reduce features to about 13 V-J combinations, which were fed into a naive Bayes classifier. The similarity between thyroid and blood repertoires was quantified using the Morisita-Horn index. TCRdb itself trimmed the public reads at Q25 with fastp, ran MiXCR and retained productive beta chains. Identical CDR3 proteins give one entry, which carries the most common genes and DNA. For this entry, the V and J calls and clone size follow TCRdb and not the study's own pipeline. The sample includes fewer than 600,000 distinct CDR3 sequences, with 13% to 15% observed a single time. Over 8% of the sample is taken by the ten largest.

This clonotype was detected many times. Its antigen is not yet known. Base qualities were left out, and no much larger clone turns up one base away. The ophthalmopathy patients had moderately to severely active disease, with a Clinical Activity Score of 3 or higher, a NOSPECS grade of 4 or higher, and a disease duration of less than 3 months. Patients were excluded if they had other autoimmune diseases, uncontrolled infections, pregnancy or lactation. Clinical symptoms, serum thyroxine, TRAb, thyroid ultrasound and orbital computed tomography were used for diagnosis. PBMCs were isolated from 7.5 to 10 ml of fresh peripheral blood by Ficoll-Paque density gradient centrifugation. Trizol reagent was used to extract the total RNA, and its quality was then checked on an Agilent 2100 Bioanalyzer. Overall study results and their limits: In validation, the model predicted ophthalmopathy progression with 70.59% sensitivity and approximately 78% specificity; 12 predicted patients were CT-confirmed with GO in a median of approximately 6.2 months. Sample size was not predetermined statistically, and investigators were not blinded to group allocation. The 13-signature model separated ophthalmopathy from stable hyperthyroidism with approximately 90% sensitivity and less than 83% specificity in cross-validation, and 80%/75% in the test set. Most expanded thyroid clonotypes with a frequency above 0.001 also appeared in blood, which suggests that blood repertoires may reflect the immune response in the thyroid.

V and J lose 2 bases and 8 bases, and a span of 7 bases separates them. Measured from the cysteine to the phenylalanine, the CDR3 is 13 residues long. The sequence is cut down to CDR3 DNA, 39 bases in frame from base 1. Sequenced material: blood. The receptor chain draws on TRBV12-3 or TRBV12-4 and TRBJ1-6, with the identity of the D gene unclear. The TCR was taken from a woman in her twenties or thirties with Graves' ophthalmopathy. Donor details come from another sample of the same person, matched by shared clones. At the DNA level, the sequence is TGTGCCAGCAGTTTATTTGGGGATTCACCCCTCCACTTT. Its translation reads: CASSLFGDSPLHF.